This T cell receptor beta chain was profiled in a study of blood T cell repertoires in COVID-19. Trimming took off 3 bases at V and 4 bases at J, with 15 bases between the two ends. Germline assignment: CDR1 SEHNR and CDR2 FQNEAQ (reference sequence). The CDR3 covers 16 residues. Assay used: immunoSEQ multiplex PCR; TCRdb lists only in-frame clones, some missing. The data contain some 130,000 clones, roughly 80% of them singletons. This receptor was identified in a man in his sixties who had recovered from COVID-19. The sample taken for sequencing was peripheral blood. This rearrangement joins TRBV7-9 to TRBJ2-2; possibly TRBD1 for D (6 bases). CDR3 sequence (DNA): TGTGCCAGCAGCTTCGTGGGGGCCCAGTTCACCGGGGAGCTGTTTTTT. The encoded protein is CASSFVGAQFTGELFF.